The 18 T cell receptor beta chains below were found in one sample sequenced in a study of blood T cell repertoires in COVID-19. Sequenced by immunoSEQ multiplex PCR; TCRdb stores in-frame clones only, minus some. The sample contains under 100,000 clones, 89% of which appear only once. The specimen sequenced was peripheral blood. These receptors were collected from an older woman with acute or convalescent COVID-19.

The chain has TRBV9 and TRBJ2-1, with 9 bases aligning to TRBD2. Looked up from germline, CDR1 is SGDLS and CDR2 is YYNGEE. J gave up 1 base and V 2 bases, and 1 base lay outside the gene matches. This CDR3 contains 15 residues. This CDR3 is CASSVAGGSYNEQFF. CDR3 nucleotides: TGTGCCAGCAGCGTGGCGGGGGGGTCCTACAATGAGCAGTTCTTC. The complete variable domain, with remaining parts taken from reference TRBV9 and TRBJ2-1, reads DSGVTQTPKHLITATGQRVTLRCSPRSGDLSVYWYQQSLDQGLQFLIQYYNGEERAKGNILERFSAQQFPDLHSELNLSSLELGDSALYFCASSVAGGSYNEQFFGPGTRLTVL.

This sequence joins TRBV19 and TRBJ1-5; D gene unclear. The CDR3 totals 14 residues. V was trimmed by 3 bases and J by 4 bases, leaving 10 bases between them. CDR1 is LNHDA and CDR2 is SQIVND in the germline V gene (reference sequence). CDR3 bases: TGTGCCAGTAGTATTGAACAGCAAAATCAGCCCCAGCATTTT. This codes for CASSIEQQNQPQHF.

This clone has a handful of counts. The chain carries TRBV3-1 (or the pseudogene TRBV3-2) and TRBJ1-3; no definite D call. CDR3 length: 12 residues. The germline gives CDR1 LGHDT, CDR2 YNNKEL (reference sequence). V was pared by 3 bases and J by 4 bases, with 4 bases between. Written as DNA, the CDR3 is TGTGCCAGCAGCCATTCGGGAAACACCATATATTTT. Protein product: CASSHSGNTIYF.

This chain's CDR3 is CASSYGAGNGYTF. The CDR3 DNA sequence: TGTGCCAGCAGTTATGGCGCAGGGAACGGCTACACCTTC. This chain uses TRBV6-5 with TRBJ1-2; a weak D match, TRBD1 (5 bases). The germline V gene has CDR1 MNHEY and CDR2 SVGAGI. The CDR3 has 13 residues. V was cut by 3 bases and J by 8 bases, with 13 bases left in between.

The chain joins TRBV5-4 to TRBJ1-2, with 9 bases aligning to TRBD1. The length of the CDR3 is 14 residues. V dropped 3 bases and J dropped 8; count of bases not matched to a gene: 8. Germline V lookup: CDR1 SGHNT, CDR2 YYREEE (reference sequence). In DNA form, the CDR3 reads TGTGCCAGCAGCTCGCAGGGGACAGGGAGAGGCTACACCTTC. Protein product: CASSSQGTGRGYTF.

V gene TRBV5-4 combines with J gene TRBJ1-4; D not certain. Germline V gene sequence: CDR1 SGHNT, CDR2 YYREEE (reference sequence). V was shortened by 0 bases and J by 8 bases, with 14 bases between the two germline ends. The CDR3 has 15 amino acids. The CDR3 nucleotides are TGTGCCAGCAGCTTGGAGACGGAAGCGGGGGAAAAACTGTTTTTT. Protein product: CASSLETEAGEKLFF.

V gene TRBV2 combines with J gene TRBJ2-6; D uncertain. The V end lost 6 bases, the J end lost 0 bases, and 12 bases lay between the germline ends. The CDR3 extends over 16 amino acids. Germline CDR1 and CDR2: SNHLY and FYNNEI. In DNA form, the CDR3 reads TGTGCCAGCAGGCTCAGACAAGGCTCTGGGGCCAACGTCCTGACTTTC. This encodes CASRLRQGSGANVLTF.

The V call is TRBV29-1, the J call TRBJ1-5; 7 bases are a match to TRBD1. Germline CDR1 is SQVTM and CDR2 is ANQGSEA. J lost 4 bases, V lost 6 bases, and 9 bases had no gene match. This CDR3 region has 14 residues. The CDR3 loop reads CSVAEGAVNQPQHF. The CDR3 DNA sequence: TGCAGCGTCGCCGAGGGGGCCGTGAATCAGCCCCAGCATTTT.

This chain uses TRBV3-1 (or the pseudogene TRBV3-2) with TRBJ2-7; 9 bases are shared with TRBD1. CDR3 length: 14 amino acids. J lost 2 bases, V lost 1 base, and 0 bases had no gene match. Germline-derived CDR1 and CDR2 are LGHDT and YNNKEL (reference sequence). CDR3 nucleotides: TGTGCCAGCAGCCAAGGGGACAGGGCCTACGAGCAGTACTTC. Encoded protein: CASSQGDRAYEQYF.

This clone has only one observation. The chain combines TRBV6-1 with TRBJ1-1; D call uncertain. Germline V gene data show CDR1 as MNHNS and CDR2 as SASEGT. The CDR3 contains 15 residues. V was clipped by 3 bases and J by 1 base, with 12 bases between them. The CDR3 reads CASSDEGAGNTEAFF. CDR3 DNA sequence: TGTGCCAGCAGTGATGAGGGCGCGGGGAACACTGAAGCTTTCTTT.

This clone was recorded only once. Other DNA sequences in this sample translate to the same CDR3. V usage is TRBV28 and J usage is TRBJ1-5, with D hard to call. V was shortened by 5 bases and J by 4 bases, with 12 bases between the two germline ends. In germline, CDR1 is MDHEN, CDR2 SYDVKM. The CDR3 sequence is 14 residues long. As DNA, the CDR3 is TGTGCCAGCAGTCCCACGACGGGGAATCAGCCCCAGCATTTT. As protein: CASSPTTGNQPQHF. Using reference TRBV28 and TRBJ1-5 for the parts outside the CDR3, the full variable domain is DVKVTQSSRYLVKRTGEKVFLECVQDMDHENMFWYRQDPGLGLRLIYFSYDVKMKEKGDIPEGYSVSREKKERFSLILESASTNQTSMYLCASSPTTGNQPQHFGDGTRLSIL.

The chain recombines TRBV11-3 with TRBJ1-1; TRBD1 might be the D (5 bases). Trimming removed 0 bases at V and 5 bases at J, with 10 bases between. Germline loops: CDR1 SGHNT, CDR2 YENEEA. The CDR3 loop spans 14 amino acids. CDR3 bases: TGTGCCAGCAGCTTAGATTCAGGGAATACTGAAGCTTTCTTT. Its translation is CASSLDSGNTEAFF.

V is TRBV5-4 and J is TRBJ2-7; a possible D gene is TRBD1 (6 bases). The V end was cut by 2 bases, the J end by 3 bases, with 12 bases between. The CDR3 length is 14 residues. From germline, CDR1 is SGHNT and CDR2 YYREEE (reference sequence). The CDR3 region is CASSFVGASYEQYV. DNA for the CDR3: TGTGCCAGCAGCTTCGTGGGGGCCAGCTACGAGCAGTACGTC.

V gene TRBV5-4 combines with J gene TRBJ2-5; a possible D gene is TRBD1 (5 bases). The germline V and J ends were trimmed by 4 bases and 3 bases, with 10 bases remaining between them. The CDR3 has 13 amino acids. Per the germline V gene, CDR1 is SGHNT and CDR2 is YYREEE (reference sequence). The CDR3 DNA reads as TGTGCCAGCAGCCTTGACAGAAAAGAGACCCAGTACTTC. Protein: CASSLDRKETQYF.

The rearrangement links TRBV11-1 to TRBJ2-5; TRBD2 aligns across 14 bases. There are 16 residues in the CDR3. Losses at the gene ends were 3 bases for V and 5 bases for J; bases not matched to a gene: 5. Germline V lookup: CDR1 SGHAT, CDR2 FQDESV (reference sequence). The CDR3 DNA sequence: TGTGCCAGCAGCTTCGGACTAGCGGGGGGTGAGGAGACCCAGTACTTC. Its protein product is CASSFGLAGGEETQYF.

V gene TRBV7-9 combines with J gene TRBJ1-1; 12 bases line up with TRBD1. Per germline, CDR1 SEHNR and CDR2 FQNEAQ (reference sequence). V lost 4 bases, J lost 11 bases, and 8 bases stayed unmatched. The CDR3 runs to 14 residues. The CDR3 bases are TGTGCCAGCAGCTCACCGGGACAGGGGGCGAAGGCTTTCTTT. This sequence encodes CASSSPGQGAKAFF.

This chain connects TRBV18 to TRBJ2-7, with 9 bases matching TRBD1. V trimming: 0 bases; J trimming: 3 bases; junction bases outside the gene matches: 0. The CDR3 runs 14 residues. CDR1 and CDR2 from the germline V gene are KGHSH and LQKENI. CDR3 in DNA: TGTGCCAGCTCACCACCGGGACAGGGCTACGAGCAGTACGTC. Translating it yields CASSPPGQGYEQYV.

The J gene is TRBJ1-6, the V gene TRBV19; D remains ambiguous. The V end was cut by 8 bases, the J end by 7 bases, with 12 bases between. The length of the CDR3 is 13 residues. Per germline, CDR1 LNHDA and CDR2 SQIVND (reference sequence). The CDR3 is CASRYEFNSPLHF. The DNA for the CDR3 is TGTGCCAGTCGCTACGAGTTCAATTCACCCCTCCACTTT.